This TCR beta chain was sequenced during a study of OX40 agonist ivuxolimab in advanced cancers. Notes on the study in general: At 0.1 to 3.0 mg/kg, CD4+ and CD8+ blood T cells expanded clonally by week 6. Also present in some nonresponders was a low level of normalized T-cell clonal expansion. What antigens the expanded peripheral T cells recognized was never established. Expansion of clones was among the lowest in partial responders at 0.1-3.0 mg/kg.

With respect to this clone: Its matching antigen is unknown.

Profiling relied on immunoSEQ multiplex PCR, and the TCRdb table lists in-frame clones only, not all of them. The repertoire holds around 70,000 clones, 85% seen once, with 1.5% to 2% in the top ten. Germline CDR1 reads KGHSH; CDR2 reads LQKENI. The V end lost 3 bases, the J end lost 4 bases, and 12 bases lay between the germline ends. This CDR3 comprises 14 residues. The sequenced sample was CD4+ or CD8+ T cells sorted from blood, obtained in a trial of the OX40 agonist ivuxolimab. This clonotype was obtained from an adult with an advanced solid tumor such as melanoma, head and neck, liver or kidney cancer. The J gene is TRBJ1-2, the V gene TRBV18, with TRBD1 as a possible D gene (6 bases). CDR3 nucleotides: TGTGCCAGCTCACCGGGCGAAGGGGGCTATGGCTACACCTTC. This codes for CASSPGEGGYGYTF.